The subject of this entry is one T cell receptor (beta chain). Antigen: not known. These data come from a study of T cell responses to AZD1222 COVID-19 vaccine. Study observations and caveats: Dominant at 160-218 and 743-854, vaccine-associated CD4 TCRs also spanned spike. Donors, mostly white British, included more females; clonal diversity was possibly underestimated.

Pooling of second doses given at about 4 or about 12 weeks was done. Deletions cut 5 bases from V and 5 bases from J, with 8 bases between. This CDR3 is built from 12 residues. The germline V gene encodes CDR1 SEHNR and CDR2 FQNEAQ (reference sequence). The assay was immunoSEQ multiplex PCR, and TCRdb's table has in-frame clones only and misses some. The repertoire holds 85,000 to 100,000 clones, roughly 90% seen once, with about 8.3% in the top ten. The clonotype originates from an adult who received the AZD1222 COVID-19 vaccine. This sequence joins TRBV7-9 and TRBJ2-3; unclear D gene. Source: peripheral blood, taken 28 days after the second AZD1222 dose. This chain's CDR3 is CASSRPLDTQYF. DNA for the CDR3: TGTGCCAGCAGCAGACCCCTAGATACGCAGTATTTT. The full variable domain, completed using reference TRBV7-9 and TRBJ2-3, is DTGVSQNPRHKITKRGQNVTFRCDPISEHNRLYWYRQTLGQGPEFLTYFQNEAQLEKSRLLSDRFSAERPKGSFSTLEIQRTEQGDSAMYLCASSRPLDTQYFGPGTRLTVL.